This is a list of T cell receptor beta chains from one sample in a study of CD8 T cells in Susac syndrome. TCRdb recomputed calls from the immunoSEQ multiplex PCR reads with MiXCR, one row per CDR3 protein. The sample has 400,000 to 550,000 distinct CDR3 sequences, 75% to 90% seen once; the top ten hold roughly 0.11%. Specimen: CD8+ T cells from PBMCs. The receptors were sampled from a human donor with multiple sclerosis. The conserved cysteine and the conserved F or W are not part of the CDR3 here.

v_call	j_call	cdr3_aa
TRBV20-1	TRBJ2-2	SAKPGLAGNTGELF
TRBV6-5	TRBJ1-1	ASSWGGEAF
TRBV4-1	TRBJ1-1	ASSQGSLGMNTEAF
TRBV5-6	TRBJ2-7	ASSFGLHFYEQY
TRBV30	TRBJ2-7	AWDSHRDEQY
TRBV30	TRBJ2-7	AWSVAGSYEQY
TRBV24-1	TRBJ2-2	ATSDKVNAGELF
TRBV3-1	TRBJ2-1	ASSSRVPLYNEQF
TRBV28	TRBJ1-5	ASSVRSGGQPQH
TRBV6-1	TRBJ1-4	ATRAPRTSQEGAEKLF
TRBV3-1	TRBJ1-2	ASSPGLDSNYGYT
TRBV20-1	TRBJ1-3	SARDVGSGNTIY
TRBV12-3/TRBV12-4	TRBJ2-7	ASAPGQAFGQY
TRBV7-2	TRBJ2-3	ALGQGVTDTQY
TRBV28	TRBJ1-2	ASSPTGIYGYT
TRBV2	TRBJ2-5	ASSGGRGVLETQY
TRBV6-1	TRBJ2-3	ASSEVAGNTDTQY
TRBV9	TRBJ1-5	ASNPGGIGQPQH
TRBV5-1	TRBJ1-1	ASSLMRQGNTEAF
TRBV6-1	TRBJ1-6	ASSGGGGNNSPLH
TRBV7-9	TRBJ2-7	ASSATLAGDLYEQY
TRBV7-9	TRBJ1-2	ASSPRRTGATSGYT
TRBV19	TRBJ2-3	ASKPPDSLTDTQY
TRBV9	TRBJ1-2	ASSVVRQYNYGYT
TRBV3-1	TRBJ2-2	ASSDGGLQAGELF
TRBV7-3	TRBJ2-3	ASSPRLAGETDTQY